This TCR beta chain comes out of a study of TIL therapy for anti-PD-1-resistant metastatic lung cancer. Specified time point: pre-treatment sample, taken before nivolumab and TIL therapy. The immunoSEQ assay was v3. Here immunoSEQ multiplex PCR was the method, and the copy in TCRdb shows in-frame clones only, minus some. The sample has some 43,000 clones; 79% are singletons. CDR3 length equals 15 residues. CDR1 and CDR2 from the germline V gene are SGHRS and YFSETQ. Trimming took 1 base from V and 0 from J; bases not matched to a gene: 3. This chain joins TRBV5-1 and TRBJ2-5; TRBD1 aligns across 7 bases. The source is a man aged 65 to 79 with non-small cell lung cancer. This material consisted of blood, taken at baseline. The CDR3 nucleotides read TGCGCCAGCAGCTTGCTGACAGGGAACCAAGAGACCCAGTACTTC. Residues: CASSLLTGNQETQYF.